This T cell receptor beta chain was obtained from a study of T cells in Graves' hyperthyroidism and ophthalmopathy. Across the study: Peripheral blood was taken when the disease was first diagnosed, before any treatment began.

Overall study results and limits: With a median lead of about 6.9 months before onset, the model predicted ophthalmopathy. A 13 V-J model separated ophthalmopathy from stable hyperthyroidism.

RNA transcripts served as the template for amplifying TCR beta CDR3 regions. The primer set for the first-round RT-PCR of the TCR CDR3 was HTBI. TCRdb re-derived calls from the multiplex PCR reads in MiXCR, one entry per CDR3 protein. This repertoire shows 490,000 or so distinct CDR3 sequences, less than 20% found once; its top ten account for roughly 44%. V trimming: 3 bases; J trimming: 4 bases; junction bases outside the gene matches: 7. There are 15 residues in the CDR3. This clonotype was picked up many times. The antigen remains unidentified. This chain connects TRBV12-3 or TRBV12-4 to TRBJ2-7, with 9 positions matching TRBD2. Sequenced input: blood. This clonotype originated in a man in his forties or fifties with Graves' ophthalmopathy. The CDR3 region is CASSFSGSAIYEQYF. CDR3 DNA sequence: TGTGCCAGCAGTTTTAGCGGGAGCGCTATTTACGAGCAGTACTTC.